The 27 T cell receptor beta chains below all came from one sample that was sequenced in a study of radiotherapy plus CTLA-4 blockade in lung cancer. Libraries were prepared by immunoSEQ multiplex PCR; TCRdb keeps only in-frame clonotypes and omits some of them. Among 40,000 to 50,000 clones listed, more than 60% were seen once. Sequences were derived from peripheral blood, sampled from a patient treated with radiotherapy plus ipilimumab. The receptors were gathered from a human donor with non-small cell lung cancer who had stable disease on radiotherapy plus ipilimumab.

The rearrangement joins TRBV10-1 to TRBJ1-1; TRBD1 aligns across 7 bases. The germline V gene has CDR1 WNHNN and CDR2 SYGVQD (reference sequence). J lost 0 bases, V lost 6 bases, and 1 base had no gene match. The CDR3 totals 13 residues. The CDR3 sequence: CASRQGLNTEAFF. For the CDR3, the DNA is TGCGCCAGCAGACAGGGGCTGAACACTGAAGCTTTCTTT.

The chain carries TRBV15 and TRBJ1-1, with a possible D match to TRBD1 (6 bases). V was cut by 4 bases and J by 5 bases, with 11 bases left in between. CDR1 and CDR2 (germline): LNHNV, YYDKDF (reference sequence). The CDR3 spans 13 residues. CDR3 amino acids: CATSKGGNTEAFF. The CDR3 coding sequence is TGTGCCACCAGCAAGGGGGGGAATACTGAAGCTTTCTTT. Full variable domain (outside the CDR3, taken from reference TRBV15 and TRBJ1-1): DAMVIQNPRYQVTQFGKPVTLSCSQTLNHNVMYWYQQKSSQAPKLLFHYYDKDFNNEADTPDNFQSRRPNTSFCFLDIRSPGLGDTAMYLCATSKGGNTEAFFGQGTRLTVV.

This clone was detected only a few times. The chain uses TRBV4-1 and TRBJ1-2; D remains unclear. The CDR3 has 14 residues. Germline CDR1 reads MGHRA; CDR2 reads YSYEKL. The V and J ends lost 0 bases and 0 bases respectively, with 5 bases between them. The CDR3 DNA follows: TGCGCCAGCAGCCAAGAGACAACTAACTATGGCTACACCTTC. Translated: CASSQETTNYGYTF.

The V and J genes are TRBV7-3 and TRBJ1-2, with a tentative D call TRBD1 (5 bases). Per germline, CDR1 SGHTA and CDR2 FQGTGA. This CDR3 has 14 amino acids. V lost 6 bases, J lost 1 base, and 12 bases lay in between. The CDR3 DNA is TGTGCCAGCAGTCCGTCGGGGGGTAACTATGGCTACACCTTC. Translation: CASSPSGGNYGYTF.

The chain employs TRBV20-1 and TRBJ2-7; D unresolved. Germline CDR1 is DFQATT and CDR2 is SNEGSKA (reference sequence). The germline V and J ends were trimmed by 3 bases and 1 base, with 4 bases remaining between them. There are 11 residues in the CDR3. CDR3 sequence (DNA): TGCAGTGCTAGTCTATCCTACGAGCAGTACTTC. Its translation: CSASLSYEQYF.

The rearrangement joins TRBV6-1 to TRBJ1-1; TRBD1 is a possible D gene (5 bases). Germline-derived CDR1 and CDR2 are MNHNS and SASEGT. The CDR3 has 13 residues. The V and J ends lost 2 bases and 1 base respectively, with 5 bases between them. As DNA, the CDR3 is TGTGCCAGCAGTGAACAGGGGAACACTGAAGCTTTCTTT. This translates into CASSEQGNTEAFF.

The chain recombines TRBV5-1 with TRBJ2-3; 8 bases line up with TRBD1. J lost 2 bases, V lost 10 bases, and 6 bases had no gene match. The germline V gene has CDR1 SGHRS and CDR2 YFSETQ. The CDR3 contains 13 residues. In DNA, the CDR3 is TGCGCCTCCGGGACAGGAGACACAGATACGCAGTATTTT. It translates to CASGTGDTDTQYF.

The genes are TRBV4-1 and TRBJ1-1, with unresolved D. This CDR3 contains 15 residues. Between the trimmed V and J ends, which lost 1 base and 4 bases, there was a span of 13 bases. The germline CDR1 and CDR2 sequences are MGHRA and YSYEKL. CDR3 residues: CASSQGGSQSTEAFF. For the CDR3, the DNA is TGCGCCAGCAGCCAAGGAGGCTCTCAAAGCACTGAAGCTTTCTTT.

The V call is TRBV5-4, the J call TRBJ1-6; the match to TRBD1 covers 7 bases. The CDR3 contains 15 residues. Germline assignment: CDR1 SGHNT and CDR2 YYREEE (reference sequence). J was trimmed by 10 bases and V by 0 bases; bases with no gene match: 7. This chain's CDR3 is CASSLDRGGGSPLHF. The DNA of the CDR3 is TGTGCCAGCAGCTTGGACAGGGGCGGCGGATCACCCCTCCACTTT.

The CDR3 DNA follows: TGCGCCAGCAGCCCCCGAGTGGGTGGGGTAGGGGATGAGCAGTTCTTC. The encoded protein is CASSPRVGGVGDEQFF. This rearrangement joins TRBV5-1 to TRBJ2-1, with D maybe TRBD1 (5 bases). From germline, CDR1 is SGHRS and CDR2 YFSETQ. This CDR3 region has 16 residues. Trimming shortened V by 4 bases and J by 8 bases, and 22 bases separated the two germline ends.

The DNA for the CDR3 is TGTGCCAGCAGCAAAATCACAGGCCCCGGCCATGAGCAGTTCTTC. Translating gives CASSKITGPGHEQFF. The J gene is TRBJ2-1, the V gene TRBV21-1; TRBD1, the table's D call, was not compared with the DNA. TRBV21-1 is listed as a pseudogene. CDR3 length: 15 amino acids.

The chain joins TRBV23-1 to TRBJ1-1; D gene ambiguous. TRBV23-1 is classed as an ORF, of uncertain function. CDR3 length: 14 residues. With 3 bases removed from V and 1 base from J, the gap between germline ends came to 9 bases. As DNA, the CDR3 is TGCGCCAGCAGTCAGTCAGGTCGGAACACTGAAGCTTTCTTT. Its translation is CASSQSGRNTEAFF.

CDR3 amino acids: CASSPTGASSGNTIYF. In nucleotides, the CDR3 is TGTGCCAGCAGCCCGACAGGGGCGAGCTCTGGAAACACCATATATTTT. The chain has TRBV7-9 and TRBJ1-3, with 8 bases aligning to TRBD1. V lost 5 bases, J lost 0 bases, and 6 bases stayed unmatched. CDR1 and CDR2 (germline): SEHNR, FQNEAQ (reference sequence). CDR3 length: 16 amino acids. The full variable domain, with the rest looked up from reference TRBV7-9 and TRBJ1-3, is DTGVSQNPRHKITKRGQNVTFRCDPISEHNRLYWYRQTLGQGPEFLTYFQNEAQLEKSRLLSDRFSAERPKGSFSTLEIQRTEQGDSAMYLCASSPTGASSGNTIYFGEGSWLTVV.

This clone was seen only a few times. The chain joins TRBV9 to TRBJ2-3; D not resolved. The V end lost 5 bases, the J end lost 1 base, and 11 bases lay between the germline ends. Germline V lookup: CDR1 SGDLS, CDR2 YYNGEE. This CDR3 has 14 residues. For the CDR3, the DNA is TGTGCCAGCAGTTATATCCCCGGCACAGATACGCAGTATTTT. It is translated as CASSYIPGTDTQYF.

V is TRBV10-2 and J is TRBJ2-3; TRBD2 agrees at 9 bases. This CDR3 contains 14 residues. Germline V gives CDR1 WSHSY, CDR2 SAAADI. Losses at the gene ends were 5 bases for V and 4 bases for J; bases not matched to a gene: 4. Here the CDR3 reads CASSLLAGPDTQYF. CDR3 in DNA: TGCGCCAGCAGTTTGCTAGCGGGACCAGATACGCAGTATTTT.

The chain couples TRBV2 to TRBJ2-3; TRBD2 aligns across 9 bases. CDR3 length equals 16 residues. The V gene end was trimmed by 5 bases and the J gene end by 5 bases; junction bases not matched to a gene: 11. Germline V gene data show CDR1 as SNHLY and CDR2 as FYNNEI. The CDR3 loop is CASSMAPAGGQDTQYF. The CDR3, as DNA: TGTGCCAGCAGTATGGCCCCGGCGGGGGGGCAAGATACGCAGTATTTT.

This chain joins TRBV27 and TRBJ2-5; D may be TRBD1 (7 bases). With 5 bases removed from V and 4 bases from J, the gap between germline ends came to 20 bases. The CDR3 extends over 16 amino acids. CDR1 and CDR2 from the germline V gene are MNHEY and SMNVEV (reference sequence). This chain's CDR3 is CASSPSTGSRGETQYF. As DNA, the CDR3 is TGTGCCAGCAGTCCTTCGACAGGGTCGCGGGGAGAGACCCAGTACTTC.

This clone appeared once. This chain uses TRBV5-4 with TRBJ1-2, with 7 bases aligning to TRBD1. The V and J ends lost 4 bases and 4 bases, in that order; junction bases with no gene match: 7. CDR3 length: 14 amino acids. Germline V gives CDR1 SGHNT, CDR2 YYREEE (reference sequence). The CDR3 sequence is CASSPTGNRYGYTF. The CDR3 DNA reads TGTGCCAGCAGCCCGACAGGGAACCGCTATGGCTACACCTTC.

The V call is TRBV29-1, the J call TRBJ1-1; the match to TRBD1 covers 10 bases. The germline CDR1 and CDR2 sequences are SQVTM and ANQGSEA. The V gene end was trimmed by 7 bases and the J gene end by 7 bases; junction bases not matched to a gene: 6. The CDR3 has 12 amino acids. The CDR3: CSAGQGGFEAFF. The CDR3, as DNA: TGCAGCGCCGGACAGGGGGGGTTTGAAGCTTTCTTT.

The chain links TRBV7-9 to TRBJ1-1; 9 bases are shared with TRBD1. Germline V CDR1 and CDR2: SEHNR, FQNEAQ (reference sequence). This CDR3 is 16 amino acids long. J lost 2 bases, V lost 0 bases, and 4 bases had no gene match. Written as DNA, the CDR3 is TGTGCCAGCAGCTTAGCTACTACAGGGGGCAACACTGAAGCTTTCTTT. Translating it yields CASSLATTGGNTEAFF.

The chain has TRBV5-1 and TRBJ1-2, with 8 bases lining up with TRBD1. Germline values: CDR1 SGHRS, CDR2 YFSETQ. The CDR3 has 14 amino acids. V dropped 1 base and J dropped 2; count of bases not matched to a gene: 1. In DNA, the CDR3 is TGCGCCAGCAGCTTGCAGGGGGCAAACTATGGCTACACCTTC. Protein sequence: CASSLQGANYGYTF. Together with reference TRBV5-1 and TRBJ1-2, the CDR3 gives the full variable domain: KAGVTQTPRYLIKTRGQQVTLSCSPISGHRSVSWYQQTPGQGLQFLFEYFSETQRNKGNFPGRFSGRQFSNSRSEMNVSTLELGDSALYLCASSLQGANYGYTFGSGTRLTVV.

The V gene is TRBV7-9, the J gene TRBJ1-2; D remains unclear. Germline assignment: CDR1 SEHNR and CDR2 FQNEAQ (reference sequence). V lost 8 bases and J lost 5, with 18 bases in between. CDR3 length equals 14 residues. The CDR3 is CASRPAGSTYGYTF. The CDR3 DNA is TGTGCCAGCCGACCGGCAGGAAGTACTTATGGCTACACCTTC. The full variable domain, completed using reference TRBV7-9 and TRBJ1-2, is DTGVSQNPRHKITKRGQNVTFRCDPISEHNRLYWYRQTLGQGPEFLTYFQNEAQLEKSRLLSDRFSAERPKGSFSTLEIQRTEQGDSAMYLCASRPAGSTYGYTFGSGTRLTVV.

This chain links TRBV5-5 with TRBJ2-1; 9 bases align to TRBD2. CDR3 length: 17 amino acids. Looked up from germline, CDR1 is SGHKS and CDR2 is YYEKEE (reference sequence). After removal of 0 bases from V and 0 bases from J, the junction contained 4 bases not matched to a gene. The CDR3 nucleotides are TGTGCCAGCAGCTTGGCTGTGCGGGGGGGCTCCTACAATGAGCAGTTCTTC. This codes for CASSLAVRGGSYNEQFF.

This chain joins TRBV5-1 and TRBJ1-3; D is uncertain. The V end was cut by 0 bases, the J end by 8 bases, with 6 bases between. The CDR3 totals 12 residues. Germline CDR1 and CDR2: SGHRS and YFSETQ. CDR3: CASSLAGDTIYF. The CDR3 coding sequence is TGCGCCAGCAGCTTGGCCGGTGACACCATATATTTT.

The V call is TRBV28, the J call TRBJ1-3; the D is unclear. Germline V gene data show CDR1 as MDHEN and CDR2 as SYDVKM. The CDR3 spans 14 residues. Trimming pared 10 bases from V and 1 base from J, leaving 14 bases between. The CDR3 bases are TGTGCCACCTCAAGAGGTAGTTCTGGAAACACCATATATTTT. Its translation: CATSRGSSGNTIYF.

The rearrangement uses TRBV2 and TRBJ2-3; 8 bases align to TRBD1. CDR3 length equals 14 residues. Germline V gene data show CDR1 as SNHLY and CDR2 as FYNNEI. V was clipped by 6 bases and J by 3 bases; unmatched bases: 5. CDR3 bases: TGTGCCAGCAGCAGGGGGCGCGGTACAGATACGCAGTATTTT. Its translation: CASSRGRGTDTQYF.

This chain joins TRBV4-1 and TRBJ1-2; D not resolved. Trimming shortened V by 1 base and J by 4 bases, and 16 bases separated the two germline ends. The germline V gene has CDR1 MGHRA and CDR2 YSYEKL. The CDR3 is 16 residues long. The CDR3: CASSQAMVTVSYGYTF. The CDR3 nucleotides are TGCGCCAGCAGCCAAGCAATGGTCACAGTATCCTATGGCTACACCTTC.